This T cell receptor (beta chain) emerged from a study of OX40 agonist ivuxolimab in advanced cancers. Whole-study findings and limits: Relative to CD4+ cells, CD8+ T cells on average had more expanded clones. CD4+ and CD8+ blood T cells expanded clonally by week 6 at 0.1 to 3.0 mg/kg.

Notes on this clone: Its cognate antigen is unknown.

The table came from immunoSEQ multiplex PCR; TCRdb's copy has only in-frame clones and leaves some out. The sample lists tens of thousands of clones; around 87% were seen once. The germline CDR1 and CDR2 sequences are SEHNR and FQNEAQ (reference sequence). V dropped 5 bases and J dropped 3; count of bases not matched to a gene: 4. This CDR3 is built from 15 residues. The receptor comes from an adult with an advanced solid tumor such as melanoma, head and neck, liver or kidney cancer. The material was CD4+ or CD8+ T cells sorted from blood, obtained in a trial of the OX40 agonist ivuxolimab. The rearrangement uses TRBV7-9 and TRBJ2-2, with 9 bases matching TRBD2. The CDR3 loop reads CASSRLAVHTGELFF. CDR3 nucleotides: TGTGCCAGCAGCAGACTAGCGGTTCACACCGGGGAGCTGTTTTTT. Looking up the rest from reference TRBV7-9 and TRBJ2-2 gives the full variable domain: DTGVSQNPRHKITKRGQNVTFRCDPISEHNRLYWYRQTLGQGPEFLTYFQNEAQLEKSRLLSDRFSAERPKGSFSTLEIQRTEQGDSAMYLCASSRLAVHTGELFFGEGSRLTVL.